The 4 T cell receptor beta chains presented below share a single source sample, sequenced in a study of blood T cell repertoires in COVID-19. TCRdb's table, derived via immunoSEQ multiplex PCR, lists solely in-frame clones and lacks some. The table lists about 68,000 clones, nearly 90% of them singletons. Sequenced input: peripheral blood. The receptors originated from a man aged 50-60 years with active COVID-19.

The CDR3 nucleotides read TGTGCCAGCTCCCGACAGGGTGGCACTGAAGCTTTCTTT. Translated, it gives CASSRQGGTEAFF. This chain connects TRBV18 to TRBJ1-1, with 7 nucleotides matching TRBD1. With 6 bases clipped from V and 4 bases from J, the junction kept 5 bases outside the gene matches. Germline CDR1 and CDR2: KGHSH and LQKENI. The CDR3 has 13 residues.

This chain connects TRBV7-2 to TRBJ2-3; D is possibly TRBD1 (6 bases). Germline CDR1 SGHTA, CDR2 FQGNSA. The CDR3 is 13 residues long. The V end lost 0 bases, the J end lost 8 bases, and 9 bases lay between the germline ends. DNA for the CDR3: TGTGCCAGCAGCTTAGCGGGGGCAGGTACGCAGTATTTT. It encodes CASSLAGAGTQYF.

This chain joins TRBV7-9 and TRBJ1-1; the D is unclear. V was pared by 6 bases and J by 1 base, with 12 bases between. The CDR3 covers 14 residues. CDR1 and CDR2 from the germline V gene are SEHNR and FQNEAQ (reference sequence). For the CDR3, the DNA is TGTGCCAGCAGTGAAGTCCGGGAGAACACTGAAGCTTTCTTT. Protein: CASSEVRENTEAFF.

CDR3 protein: CAWSHRDSGEQYF. The CDR3 nucleotides are TGTGCCTGGAGCCACCGGGACAGTGGCGAGCAGTACTTC. The chain is built from TRBV30 and TRBJ2-7, with 7 bases that match TRBD1. Trimming at V came to 3 bases and at J to 6 bases, leaving 8 bases not matched to a gene. Germline lookup yields CDR1 GTSNPN and CDR2 SVGIG (reference sequence). The CDR3 contains 13 residues. The entire variable domain, with the rest obtained from reference TRBV30 and TRBJ2-7, is as follows: SQTIHQWPATLVQPVGSPLSLECTVEGTSNPNLYWYRQAAGRGLQLLFYSVGIGQISSEVPQNLSASRPQDRQFILSSKKLLLSDSGFYLCAWSHRDSGEQYFGPGTRLTVT.